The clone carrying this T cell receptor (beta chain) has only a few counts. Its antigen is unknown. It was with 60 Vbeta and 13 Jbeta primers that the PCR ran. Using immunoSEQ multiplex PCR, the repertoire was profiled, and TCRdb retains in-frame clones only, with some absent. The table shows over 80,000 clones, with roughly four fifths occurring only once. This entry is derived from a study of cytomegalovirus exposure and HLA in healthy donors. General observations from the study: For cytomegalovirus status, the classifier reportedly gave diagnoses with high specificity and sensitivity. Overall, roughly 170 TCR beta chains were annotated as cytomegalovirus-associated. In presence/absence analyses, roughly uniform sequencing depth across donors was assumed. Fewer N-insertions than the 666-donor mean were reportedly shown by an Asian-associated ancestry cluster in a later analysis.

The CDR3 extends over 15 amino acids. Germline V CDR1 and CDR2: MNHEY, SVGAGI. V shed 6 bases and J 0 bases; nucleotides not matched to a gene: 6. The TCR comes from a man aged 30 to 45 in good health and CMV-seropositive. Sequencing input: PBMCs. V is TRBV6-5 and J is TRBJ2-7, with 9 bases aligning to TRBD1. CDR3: CASRPDRGSSYEQYF. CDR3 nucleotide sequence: TGTGCCAGCAGACCCGACAGGGGGAGCTCCTACGAGCAGTACTTC.